The sequence of this TCR beta chain was determined in a study of T-cell memory formation after mild COVID-19 (dated by TCRdb to the early 2020s). General notes on the study: Most TCR sequence clusters were specific to one of the two donors. Longitudinal TCRalpha and TCRbeta repertoire sequencing tracked T-cell clones expanding and contracting after mild COVID-19 in two donors. The cohort comprised two young, previously healthy adult volunteers, one female and one male. On the study overall, not on this receptor specifically: SARS-CoV-2 specificity was not confirmed for the second-wave clones peaking on day 37. Clones contracting from day 15 to 85 had balanced CD4/CD8 phenotypes, while a second wave expanding from day 15 to 37 was biased towards CD4+. The study included only a couple of mild cases, and larger cohorts that include severe cases with pre-infection samples were judged to be necessary. Contracting CD4+ clones were found mainly in CM and EM memory subsets, while CD8+ clones were enriched in EMRA. The detection of some responding clones in pre-infection memory suggests that pre-existing cross-reactive memory T cells joined the SARS-CoV-2 response.

Ficoll-Paque density gradient centrifugation was the method used to isolate PBMCs. Only a few counts were recorded for this clonotype. The specificity of this receptor is unknown. No much larger clonotype is one base removed from it; base qualities were not supplied. The sequencer listed for this sample is Illumina NovaSeq 6000. cDNA libraries for TCRalpha and TCRbeta were prepared by 5'RACE using constant-segment primers, with sample barcodes and unique molecular identifiers added. Trizol reagent was used to extract RNA from every sample. The libraries were amplified in two PCR steps, and the second step added a second sample barcode and Illumina TruSeq adapters. Libraries were sequenced on an Illumina NovaSeq with 2 x 150 bp paired-end reads. For the original study's pipeline: Reads were demultiplexed and collapsed into UMI-guided consensus sequences with migec v1.2.7. Using mixcr v2.1.11, UMI consensuses were aligned to TRA and TRB V and J templates and then assembled into clonotypes. Clonotypes were classified as expanded or contracted when called significant by both edgeR and NoisET, with noise models trained on biological replicates. For edgeR calls, a false discovery rate-adjusted p below 0.01 and a log2 fold-change threshold of 1 were applied. As an exploratory analysis of dynamics, max-normalized trajectories of the 1000 most abundant clonotypes were examined by PCA with hierarchical clustering. The CD4 or CD8 phenotype of responding clones was assigned using the separately sequenced CD4+ and CD8+ repertoires. Using fastp at Q25 and MiXCR, TCRdb reprocessed the public reads and kept productive beta chains. Duplicate CDR3 protein sequences are folded into a single record with the most common DNA and genes. The V and J calls were determined by TCRdb, not by the authors. A total of 350,000 to 450,000 distinct CDR3 sequences appear in this sample, around 20% of them only once. The ten largest account for approximately 8.4% of the sample.

The receptor's source is an adult woman who had mild COVID-19 (a few samples of this study predate the infection). The sample titles of this study are shuffled in the database, so cell type and time point are left out; the donor was told from shared clones. Sequenced: PBMCs or a T cell subset sorted from them (not recorded which).

At the DNA level, the sequence is TGCAGTGCTAGAAATATGTCGGGAGATGAAGCTTTCTTT. The encoded protein is CSARNMSGDEAFF. The V and J segments used are TRBV20-1 and TRBJ1-1, with the D gene uncertain. Deletion took 2 bases off V and 7 bases off J, with a span of 14 bases between the germline ends. The CDR3 numbers 13 residues from cysteine through phenylalanine. Kept here is only the CDR3 DNA, which spans 39 bases and is read in frame from base 1. CDR1 and CDR2, looked up from the germline V gene (reference sequence), are DFQATT and SNEGSKA.